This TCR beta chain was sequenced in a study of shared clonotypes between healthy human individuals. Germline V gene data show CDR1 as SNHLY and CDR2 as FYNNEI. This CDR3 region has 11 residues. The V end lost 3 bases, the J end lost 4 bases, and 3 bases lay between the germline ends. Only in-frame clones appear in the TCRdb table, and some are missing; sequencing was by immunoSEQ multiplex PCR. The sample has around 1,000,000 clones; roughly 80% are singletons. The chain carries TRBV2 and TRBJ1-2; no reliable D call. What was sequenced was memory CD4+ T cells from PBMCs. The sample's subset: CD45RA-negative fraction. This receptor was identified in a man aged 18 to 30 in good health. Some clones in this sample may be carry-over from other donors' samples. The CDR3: CASSEFYGYTF. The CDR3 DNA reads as TGTGCCAGCAGTGAGTTCTATGGCTACACCTTC.